This record concerns one T cell receptor (beta chain) sequence. Antigen specificity is unknown. TCRbeta libraries averaged about 44,000 productive templates per sample. Clones were sequenced by immunoSEQ multiplex PCR, and TCRdb holds only the in-frame ones, with some missing. Here the sample spans about 24,000 clones, 94% being singletons. Germline CDR1 reads LNHDA; CDR2 reads SQIVND (reference sequence). Trimming cost V 1 base and J 2 bases; bases outside gene matches: 5. The CDR3 totals 16 residues. This sample was included in a study of STAT3 mutations in large granular lymphocyte leukemia. Overall study results and limits: At least one immunodominant TCR beta clonotype appeared in every T-cell large granular lymphocyte leukemia patient. Persisting codominant clonotypes may have hidden a small pathogenic clone. All newly emerging clones after therapy were STAT3 wild type.

V is TRBV19 and J is TRBJ2-7; the match to TRBD1 covers 10 bases. The receptor was derived from a middle-aged man with T-cell large granular lymphocyte leukemia. Some clones in this sample may be carry-over from other donors' samples. What was sequenced was peripheral blood mononuclear cells. The CDR3 DNA reads TGTGCCAGTAGTATAGCGGGACAGGGGCAAACCTACGAGCAGTACTTC. Amino acids: CASSIAGQGQTYEQYF.